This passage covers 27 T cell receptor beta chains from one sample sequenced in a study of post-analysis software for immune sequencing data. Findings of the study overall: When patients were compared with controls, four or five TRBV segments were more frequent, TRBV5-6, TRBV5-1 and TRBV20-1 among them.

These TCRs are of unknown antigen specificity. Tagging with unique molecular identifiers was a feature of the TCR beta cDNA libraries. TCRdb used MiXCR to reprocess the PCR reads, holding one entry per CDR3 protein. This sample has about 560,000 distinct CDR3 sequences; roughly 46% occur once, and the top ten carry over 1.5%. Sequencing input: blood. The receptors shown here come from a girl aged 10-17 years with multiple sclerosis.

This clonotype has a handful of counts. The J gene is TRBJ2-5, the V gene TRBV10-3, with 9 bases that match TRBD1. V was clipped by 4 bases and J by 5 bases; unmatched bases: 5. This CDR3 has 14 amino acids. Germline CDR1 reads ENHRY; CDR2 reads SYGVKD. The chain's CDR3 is CAISGGGQGETQYF. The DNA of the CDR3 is TGTGCCATCAGTGGGGGGGGACAGGGTGAGACCCAGTACTTC.

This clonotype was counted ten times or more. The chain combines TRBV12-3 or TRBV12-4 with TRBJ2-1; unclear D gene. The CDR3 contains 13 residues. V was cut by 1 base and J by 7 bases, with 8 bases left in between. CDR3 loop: CASSLGLNNEQFF. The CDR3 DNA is TGTGCCAGCAGTTTAGGACTCAATAATGAGCAGTTCTTC.

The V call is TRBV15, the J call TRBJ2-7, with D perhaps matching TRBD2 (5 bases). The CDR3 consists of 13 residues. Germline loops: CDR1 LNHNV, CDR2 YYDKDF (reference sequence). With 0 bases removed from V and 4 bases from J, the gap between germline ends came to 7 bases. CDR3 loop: CATSRETGYEQYF. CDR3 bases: TGTGCCACCAGCAGAGAGACGGGGTACGAGCAGTACTTC.

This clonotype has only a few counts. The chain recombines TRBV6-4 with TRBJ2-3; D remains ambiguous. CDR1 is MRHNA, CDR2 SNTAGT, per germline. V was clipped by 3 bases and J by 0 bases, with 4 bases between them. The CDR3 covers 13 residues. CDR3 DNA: TGTGCCAGCAGTGAGGTTAGCACAGATACGCAGTATTTT. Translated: CASSEVSTDTQYF.

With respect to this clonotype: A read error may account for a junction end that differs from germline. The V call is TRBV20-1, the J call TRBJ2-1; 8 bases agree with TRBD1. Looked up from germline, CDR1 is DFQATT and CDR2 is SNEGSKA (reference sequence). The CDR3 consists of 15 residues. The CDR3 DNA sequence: TGCGGTGCAGCAAGTCCCGGGACAGGCTACAATGAGCAGTTCTTC. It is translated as CGAASPGTGYNEQFF.

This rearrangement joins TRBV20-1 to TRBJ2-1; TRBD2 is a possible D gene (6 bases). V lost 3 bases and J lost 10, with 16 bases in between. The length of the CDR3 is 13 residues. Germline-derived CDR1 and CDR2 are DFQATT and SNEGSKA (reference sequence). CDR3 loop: CSARGRGFDEQFF. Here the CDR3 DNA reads TGCAGTGCTAGGGGCCGGGGGTTCGACGAGCAGTTCTTC.

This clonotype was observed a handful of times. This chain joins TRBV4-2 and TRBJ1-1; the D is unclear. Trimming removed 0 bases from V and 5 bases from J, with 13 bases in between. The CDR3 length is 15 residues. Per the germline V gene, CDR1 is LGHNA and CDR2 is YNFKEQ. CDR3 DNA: TGTGCCAGCAGCCAAGATCTGGGCGGAGGAACTGAAGCTTTCTTT. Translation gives CASSQDLGGGTEAFF.

The CDR3 is CASTEGRDDYTF. CDR3 DNA: TGTGCCAGCACCGAAGGACGGGATGACTACACCTTC. The chain joins TRBV6-1 to TRBJ1-2, with no clear D. CDR3 length equals 12 residues. Germline CDR1 MNHNS, CDR2 SASEGT. The V and J ends lost 7 bases and 10 bases respectively, with 16 bases between them.

The CDR3 sequence is CASSSLAGGLDTQYF. CDR3 DNA sequence: TGTGCCAGCAGTTCTCTAGCGGGGGGGTTGGATACGCAGTATTTT. This chain links TRBV28 with TRBJ2-3, with 12 bases lining up with TRBD2. Germline V gene lookup returns CDR1 MDHEN and CDR2 SYDVKM. This CDR3 comprises 15 residues. Unmatched junction bases numbered 5, after V lost 4 bases and J lost 6 bases. The variable domain in full, with the rest retrieved from reference TRBV28 and TRBJ2-3, is DVKVTQSSRYLVKRTGEKVFLECVQDMDHENMFWYRQDPGLGLRLIYFSYDVKMKEKGDIPEGYSVSREKKERFSLILESASTNQTSMYLCASSSLAGGLDTQYFGPGTRLTVL.

The CDR3 spells CASRHMERGLAGGHSYEQYF. CDR3 bases: TGTGCCAGCAGACATATGGAGCGGGGACTAGCGGGAGGACACTCCTACGAGCAGTACTTC. V gene TRBV12-3 or TRBV12-4 combines with J gene TRBJ2-7, with TRBD2 matching 15 bases. This CDR3 region has 20 residues. The V and J ends lost 6 bases and 0 bases, in that order; junction bases with no gene match: 15.

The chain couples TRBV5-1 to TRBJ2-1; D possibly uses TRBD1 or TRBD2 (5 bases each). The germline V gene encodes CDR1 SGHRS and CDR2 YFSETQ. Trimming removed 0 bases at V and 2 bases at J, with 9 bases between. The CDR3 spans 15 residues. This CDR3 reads CASSLARGAYNEQFF. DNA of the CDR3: TGCGCCAGCAGCTTGGCCCGGGGCGCCTACAATGAGCAGTTCTTC.

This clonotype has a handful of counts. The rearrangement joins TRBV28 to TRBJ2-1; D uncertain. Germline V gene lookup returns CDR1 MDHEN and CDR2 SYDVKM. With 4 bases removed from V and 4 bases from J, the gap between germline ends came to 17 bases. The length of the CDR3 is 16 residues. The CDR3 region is CASSSAIAAGYNEQFF. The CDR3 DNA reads TGTGCCAGCAGTTCCGCTATAGCAGCCGGATACAATGAGCAGTTCTTC.

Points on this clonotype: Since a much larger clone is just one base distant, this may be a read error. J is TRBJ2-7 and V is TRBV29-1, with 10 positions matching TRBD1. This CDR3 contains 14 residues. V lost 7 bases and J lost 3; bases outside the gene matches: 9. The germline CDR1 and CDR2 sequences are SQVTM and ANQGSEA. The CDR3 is CSAEGGTGDYEQYF. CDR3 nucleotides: TGCAGCGCTGAGGGTGGGACAGGGGACTACGAGCAGTACTTC.

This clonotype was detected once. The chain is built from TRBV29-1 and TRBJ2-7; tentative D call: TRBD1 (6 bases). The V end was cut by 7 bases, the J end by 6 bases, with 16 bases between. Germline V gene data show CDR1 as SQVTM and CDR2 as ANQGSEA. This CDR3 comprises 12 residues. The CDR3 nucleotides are TGCAGCGCTTGGGACACCCCGCCCGAGCAGTACTTC. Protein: CSAWDTPPEQYF.

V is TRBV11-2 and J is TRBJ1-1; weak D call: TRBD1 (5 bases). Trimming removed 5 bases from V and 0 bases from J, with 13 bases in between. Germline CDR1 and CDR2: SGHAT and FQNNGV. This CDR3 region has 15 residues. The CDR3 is CASSPWGVLNTEAFF. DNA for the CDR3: TGTGCCAGCAGCCCTTGGGGCGTTTTGAACACTGAAGCTTTCTTT. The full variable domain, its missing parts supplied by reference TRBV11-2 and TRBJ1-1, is EAGVAQSPRYKIIEKRQSVAFWCNPISGHATLYWYQQILGQGPKLLIQFQNNGVVDDSQLPKDRFSAERLKGVDSTLKIQPAKLEDSAVYLCASSPWGVLNTEAFFGQGTRLTVV.

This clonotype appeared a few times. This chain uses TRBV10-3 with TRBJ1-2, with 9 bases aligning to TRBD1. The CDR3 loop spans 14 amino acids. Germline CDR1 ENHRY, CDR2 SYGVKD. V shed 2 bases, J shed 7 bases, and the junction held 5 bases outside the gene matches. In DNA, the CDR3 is TGTGCCATCAGTGAGGAGGGGACAGGGCTTGGCTACACCTTC. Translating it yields CAISEEGTGLGYTF.

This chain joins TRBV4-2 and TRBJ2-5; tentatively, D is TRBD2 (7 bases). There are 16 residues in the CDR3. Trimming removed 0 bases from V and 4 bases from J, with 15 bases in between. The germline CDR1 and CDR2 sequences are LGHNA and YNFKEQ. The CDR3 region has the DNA TGTGCCAGCAGCCAAGATATTTCGGGGGGCCTAGAGACCCAGTACTTC. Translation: CASSQDISGGLETQYF.

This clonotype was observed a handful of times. CDR3 sequence (DNA): TGTGCCAGCACCCTCAGGGGCTCAACCCAGCTCTATGGCTACACCTTC. Protein sequence: CASTLRGSTQLYGYTF. The V and J genes are TRBV3-1 and TRBJ1-2; D perhaps matches TRBD1 (6 bases). CDR3 length equals 16 residues. Trimming removed 7 bases at V and 4 bases at J, with 22 bases between. Germline-derived CDR1 and CDR2 are LGHDT and YNNKEL (reference sequence).

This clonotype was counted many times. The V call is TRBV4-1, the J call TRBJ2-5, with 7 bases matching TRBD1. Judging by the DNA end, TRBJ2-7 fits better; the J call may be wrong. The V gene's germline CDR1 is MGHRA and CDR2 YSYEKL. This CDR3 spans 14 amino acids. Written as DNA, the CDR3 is TGCGCCAGCAGCGGACAGGAAAGCCTCCACGAGCAGTACTTC. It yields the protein CASSGQESLHEQYF.

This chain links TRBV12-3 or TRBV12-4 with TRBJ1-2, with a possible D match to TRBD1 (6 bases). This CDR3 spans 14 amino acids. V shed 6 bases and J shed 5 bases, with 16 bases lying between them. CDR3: CASSERGGEYGYTF. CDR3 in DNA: TGTGCCAGCAGCGAACGGGGGGGCGAATATGGCTACACCTTC.

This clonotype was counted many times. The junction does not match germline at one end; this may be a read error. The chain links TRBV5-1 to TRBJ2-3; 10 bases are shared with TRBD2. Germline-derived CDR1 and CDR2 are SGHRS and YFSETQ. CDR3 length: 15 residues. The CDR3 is CASSLASGRTDTQYF. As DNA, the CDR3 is TGTGCCAGCAGTTTGGCTAGCGGGAGAACAGATACGCAGTATTTT.

CDR3 region: CASSKPTDTQYF. As DNA, the CDR3 is TGTGCCAGCAGTAAGCCCACAGATACGCAGTATTTT. The gene calls are TRBV12-3 or TRBV12-4 and TRBJ2-3; D gene unclear. Trimming cost V 5 bases and J 2 bases, with 5 bases left between them. This CDR3 contains 12 residues.

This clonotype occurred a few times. The CDR3 DNA follows: TGTGCCAGCAGTTTTACGACAGGGGCCTACGAGCAGTACTTC. Translating it yields CASSFTTGAYEQYF. The rearrangement uses TRBV6-5 and TRBJ2-7, with TRBD1 identical over 8 bases. This CDR3 contains 14 residues. The germline V gene has CDR1 MNHEY and CDR2 SVGAGI. V shed 4 bases, J shed 2 bases, and the junction held 4 bases outside the gene matches.

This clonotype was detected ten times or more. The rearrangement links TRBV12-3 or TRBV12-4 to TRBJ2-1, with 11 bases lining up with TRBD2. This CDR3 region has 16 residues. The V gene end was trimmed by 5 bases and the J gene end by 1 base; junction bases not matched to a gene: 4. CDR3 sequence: CASSPGLAASYNEQFF. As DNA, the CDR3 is TGTGCCAGCAGTCCGGGACTAGCGGCGTCCTACAATGAGCAGTTCTTC.

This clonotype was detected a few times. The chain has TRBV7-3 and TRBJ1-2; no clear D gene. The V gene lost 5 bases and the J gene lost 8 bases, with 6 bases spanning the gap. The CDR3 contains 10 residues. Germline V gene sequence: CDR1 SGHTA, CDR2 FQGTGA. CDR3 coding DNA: TGTGCCAGCAGCCCGGGGGGCTACACCTTC. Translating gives CASSPGGYTF.

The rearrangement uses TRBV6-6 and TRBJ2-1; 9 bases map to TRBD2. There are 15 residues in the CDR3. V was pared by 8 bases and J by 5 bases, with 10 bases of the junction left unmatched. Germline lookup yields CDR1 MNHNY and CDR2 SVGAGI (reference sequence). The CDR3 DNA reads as TGTGCCAGCCGGGGTAGCGGGAGAGGGCACAATGAGCAGTTCTTC. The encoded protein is CASRGSGRGHNEQFF.

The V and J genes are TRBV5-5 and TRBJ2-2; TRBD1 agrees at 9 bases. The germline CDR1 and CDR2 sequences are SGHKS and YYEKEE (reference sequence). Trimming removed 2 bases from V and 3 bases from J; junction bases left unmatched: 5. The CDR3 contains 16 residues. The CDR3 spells CASSFRQGVHTGELFF. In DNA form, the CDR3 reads TGTGCCAGCAGCTTCAGACAGGGGGTACACACCGGGGAGCTGTTTTTT. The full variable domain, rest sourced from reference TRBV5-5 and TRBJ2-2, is DAGVTQSPTHLIKTRGQQVTLRCSPISGHKSVSWYQQVLGQGPQFIFQYYEKEERGRGNFPDRFSARQFPNYSSELNVNALLLGDSALYLCASSFRQGVHTGELFFGEGSRLTVL.